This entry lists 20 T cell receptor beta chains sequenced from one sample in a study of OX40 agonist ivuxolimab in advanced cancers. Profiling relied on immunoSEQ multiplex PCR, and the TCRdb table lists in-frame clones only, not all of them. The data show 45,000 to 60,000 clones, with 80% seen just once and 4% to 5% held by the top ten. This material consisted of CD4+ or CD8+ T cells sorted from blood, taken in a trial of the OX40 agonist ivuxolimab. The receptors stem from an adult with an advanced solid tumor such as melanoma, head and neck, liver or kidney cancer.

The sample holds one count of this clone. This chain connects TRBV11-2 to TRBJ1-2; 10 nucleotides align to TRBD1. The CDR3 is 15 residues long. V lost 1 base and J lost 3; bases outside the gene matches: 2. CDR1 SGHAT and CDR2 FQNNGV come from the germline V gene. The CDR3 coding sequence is TGTGCCAGCAGCTTAGGGACAGGGGGACACTATGGCTACACCTTC. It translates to CASSLGTGGHYGYTF.

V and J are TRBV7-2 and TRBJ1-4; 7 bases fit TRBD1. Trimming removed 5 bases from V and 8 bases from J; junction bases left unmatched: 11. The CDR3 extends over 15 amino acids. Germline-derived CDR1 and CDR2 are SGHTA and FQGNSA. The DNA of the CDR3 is TGTGCCAGCAGCCATCAGGGGGGCGGGGGAGAAAAACTGTTTTTT. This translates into CASSHQGGGGEKLFF.

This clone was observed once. Here the CDR3 DNA reads TGCGCCAGCAGCCAAGGAACCCGAGCGGGCACTGAAGCTTTCTTT. Translated: CASSQGTRAGTEAFF. This rearrangement joins TRBV4-3 to TRBJ1-1, with D hard to call. Germline-derived CDR1 and CDR2 are LGHNA and YSLEER. The CDR3 spans 15 residues. V lost 1 base to trimming and J lost 4 bases, with 13 bases between them.

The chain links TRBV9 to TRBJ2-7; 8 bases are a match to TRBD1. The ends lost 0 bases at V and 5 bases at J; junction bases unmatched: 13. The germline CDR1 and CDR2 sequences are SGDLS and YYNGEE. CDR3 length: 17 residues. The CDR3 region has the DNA TGTGCCAGCAGCGTAGAGGGTCGGAGACAGGGGTTACACGAGCAGTACTTC. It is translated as CASSVEGRRQGLHEQYF.

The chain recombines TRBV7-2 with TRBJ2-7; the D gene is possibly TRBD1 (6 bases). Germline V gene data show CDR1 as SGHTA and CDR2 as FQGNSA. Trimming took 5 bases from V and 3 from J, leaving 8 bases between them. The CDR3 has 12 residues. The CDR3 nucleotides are TGTGCCAGCAGCGCACAGGGCTACGAGCAGTACTTC. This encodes CASSAQGYEQYF.

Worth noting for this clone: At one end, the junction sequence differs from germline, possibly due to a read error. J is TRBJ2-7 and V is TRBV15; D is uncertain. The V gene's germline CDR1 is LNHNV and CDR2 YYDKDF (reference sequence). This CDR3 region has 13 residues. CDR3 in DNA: TGTGCCACCAGCAGAGATAACGGCGGTAGTTCCTTGTTC. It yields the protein CATSRDNGGSSLF.

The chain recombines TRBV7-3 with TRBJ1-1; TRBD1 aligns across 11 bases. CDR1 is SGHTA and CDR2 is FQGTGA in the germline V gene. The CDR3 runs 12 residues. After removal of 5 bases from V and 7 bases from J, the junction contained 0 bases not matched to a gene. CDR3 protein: CASSGTGGEAFF. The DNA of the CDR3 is TGTGCCAGCAGCGGGACAGGGGGTGAAGCTTTCTTT.

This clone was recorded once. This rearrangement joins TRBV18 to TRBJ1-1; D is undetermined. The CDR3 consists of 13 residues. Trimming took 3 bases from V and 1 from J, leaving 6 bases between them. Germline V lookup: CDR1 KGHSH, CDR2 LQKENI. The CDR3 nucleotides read TGTGCCAGCTCACCCTCACAGAACACTGAAGCTTTCTTT. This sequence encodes CASSPSQNTEAFF.

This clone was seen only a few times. The CDR3 loop reads CASSEQGRENTEAFF. As DNA, the CDR3 is TGTGCCAGCAGTGAACAGGGAAGGGAGAACACTGAAGCTTTCTTT. The chain combines TRBV2 with TRBJ1-1; weak D call: TRBD1 (5 bases). This CDR3 has 15 amino acids. Germline CDR1 SNHLY, CDR2 FYNNEI. Trimming left V 2 bases short and J 1 base short, with 11 bases between.

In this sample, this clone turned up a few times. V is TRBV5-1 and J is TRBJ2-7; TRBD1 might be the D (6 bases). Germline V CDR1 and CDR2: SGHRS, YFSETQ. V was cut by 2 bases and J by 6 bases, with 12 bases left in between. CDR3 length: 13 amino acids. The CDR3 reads CASSLLETGEQYF. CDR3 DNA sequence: TGCGCCAGCAGCTTATTGGAGACAGGCGAGCAGTACTTC.

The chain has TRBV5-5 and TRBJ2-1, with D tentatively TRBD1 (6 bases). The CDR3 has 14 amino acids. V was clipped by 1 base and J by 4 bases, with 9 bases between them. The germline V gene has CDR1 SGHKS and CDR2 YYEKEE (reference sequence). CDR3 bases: TGTGCCAGCAGCTTGCTAGGGGGATACAATGAGCAGTTCTTC. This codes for CASSLLGGYNEQFF.

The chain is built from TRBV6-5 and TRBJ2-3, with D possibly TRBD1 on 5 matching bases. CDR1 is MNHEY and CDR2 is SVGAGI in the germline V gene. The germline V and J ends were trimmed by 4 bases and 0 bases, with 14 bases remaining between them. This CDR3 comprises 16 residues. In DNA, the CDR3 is TGTGCCAGCAGTTCCCTAGGGGATACTAGCACAGATACGCAGTATTTT. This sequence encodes CASSSLGDTSTDTQYF.

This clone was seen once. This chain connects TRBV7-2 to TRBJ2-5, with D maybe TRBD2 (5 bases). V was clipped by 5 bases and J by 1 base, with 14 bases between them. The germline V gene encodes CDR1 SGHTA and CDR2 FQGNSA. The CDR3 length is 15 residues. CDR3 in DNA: TGTGCCAGCAGCCAAAGAGCGGTGGTCCAAGAGACCCAGTACTTC. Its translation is CASSQRAVVQETQYF.

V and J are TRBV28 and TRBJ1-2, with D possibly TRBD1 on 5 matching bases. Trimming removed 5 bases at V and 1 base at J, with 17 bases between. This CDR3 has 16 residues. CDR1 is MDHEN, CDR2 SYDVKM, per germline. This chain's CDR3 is CASSRTGITVNYGYTF. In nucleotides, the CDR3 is TGTGCCAGCAGTAGAACAGGAATTACAGTTAACTATGGCTACACCTTC.

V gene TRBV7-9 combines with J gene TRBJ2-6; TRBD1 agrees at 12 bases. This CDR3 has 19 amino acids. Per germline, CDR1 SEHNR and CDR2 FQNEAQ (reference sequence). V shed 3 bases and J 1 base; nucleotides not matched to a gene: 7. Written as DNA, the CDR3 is TGTGCCAGCAGCTTGGGGACAGGGGGCGTCTTTTCTGGGGCCAACGTCCTGACTTTC. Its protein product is CASSLGTGGVFSGANVLTF.

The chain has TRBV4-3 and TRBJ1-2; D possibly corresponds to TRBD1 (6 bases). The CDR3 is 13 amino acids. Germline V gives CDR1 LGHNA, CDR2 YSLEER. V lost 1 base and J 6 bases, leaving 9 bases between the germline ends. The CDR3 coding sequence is TGCGCCAGCAGCCAAGTGGGGGCGCATGGCTACACCTTC. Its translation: CASSQVGAHGYTF.

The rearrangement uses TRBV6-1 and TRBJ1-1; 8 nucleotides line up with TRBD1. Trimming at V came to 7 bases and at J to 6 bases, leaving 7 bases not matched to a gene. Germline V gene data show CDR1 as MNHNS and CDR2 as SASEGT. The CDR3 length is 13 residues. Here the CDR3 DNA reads TGTGCCAGCACCAGGACAGGGATCGCTGAAGCTTTCTTT. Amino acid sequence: CASTRTGIAEAFF.

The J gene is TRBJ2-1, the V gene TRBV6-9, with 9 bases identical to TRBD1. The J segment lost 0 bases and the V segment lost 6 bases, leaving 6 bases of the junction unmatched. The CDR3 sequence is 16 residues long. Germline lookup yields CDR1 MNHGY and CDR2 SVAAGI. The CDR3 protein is CASSRTGVPSYNEQFF. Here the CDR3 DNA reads TGTGCCAGCAGCCGGACAGGGGTACCCTCCTACAATGAGCAGTTCTTC.

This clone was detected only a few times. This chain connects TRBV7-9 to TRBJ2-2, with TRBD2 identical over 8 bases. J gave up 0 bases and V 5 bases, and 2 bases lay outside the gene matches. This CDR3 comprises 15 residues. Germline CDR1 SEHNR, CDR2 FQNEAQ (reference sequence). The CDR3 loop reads CASSRGGTNTGELFF. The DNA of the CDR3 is TGTGCCAGCAGCCGCGGGGGGACGAACACCGGGGAGCTGTTTTTT.

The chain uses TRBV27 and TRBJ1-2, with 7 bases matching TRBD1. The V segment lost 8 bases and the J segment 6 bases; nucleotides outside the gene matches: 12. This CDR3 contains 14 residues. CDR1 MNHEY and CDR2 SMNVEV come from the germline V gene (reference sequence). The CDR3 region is CASSSQGKVDGYTF. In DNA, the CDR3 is TGTGCCAGCTCATCACAGGGGAAGGTCGATGGCTACACCTTC.